This TCR beta chain was found in a study of shared clonotypes between healthy human individuals. Study-wide points: Generation probabilities of non-shared clonotypes were lower (relative to those shared by all four donors).

Germline V gene lookup returns CDR1 MNHEY and CDR2 SMNVEV (reference sequence). The CDR3 is 17 residues long. The V gene end was trimmed by 4 bases and the J gene end by 0 bases; junction bases not matched to a gene: 9. On this clone itself: Its target is unknown.

Assay used: immunoSEQ multiplex PCR; TCRdb lists only in-frame clones, some missing. Of approximately 2.5 million clones in the sample, 93% were seen once. The receptor was derived from a man aged 18 to 35 in good health. Some clones in this sample may be carry-over from other donors' samples. The V gene is TRBV27, the J gene TRBJ2-1; 7 bases map to TRBD2. The sequenced sample was naive CD4+ T cells from PBMCs. Subset meaning: CD45RA+ positively selected. The CDR3 protein is CASSSPLTSSSYNEQFF. The CDR3 coding sequence is TGTGCCAGCAGTTCCCCATTGACTAGCAGCTCCTACAATGAGCAGTTCTTC.